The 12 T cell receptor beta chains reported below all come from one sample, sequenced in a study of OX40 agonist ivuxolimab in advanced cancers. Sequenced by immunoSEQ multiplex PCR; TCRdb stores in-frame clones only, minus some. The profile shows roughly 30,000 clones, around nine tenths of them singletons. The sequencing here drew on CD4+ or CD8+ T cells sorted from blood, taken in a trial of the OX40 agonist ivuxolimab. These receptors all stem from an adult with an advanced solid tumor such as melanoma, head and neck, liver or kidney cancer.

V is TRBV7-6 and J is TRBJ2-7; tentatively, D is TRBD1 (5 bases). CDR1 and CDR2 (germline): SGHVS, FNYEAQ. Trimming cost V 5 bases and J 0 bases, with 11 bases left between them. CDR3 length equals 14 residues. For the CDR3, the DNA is TGTGCCAGCAGCGCTAGGGGTCTCTCCTACGAGCAGTACTTC. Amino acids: CASSARGLSYEQYF.

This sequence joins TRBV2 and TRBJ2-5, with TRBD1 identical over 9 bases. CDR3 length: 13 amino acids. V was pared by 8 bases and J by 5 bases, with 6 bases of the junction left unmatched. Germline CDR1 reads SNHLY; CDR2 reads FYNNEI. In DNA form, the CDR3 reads TGTGCCAGCCTAGGACAGGGGAGGGAGACCCAGTACTTC. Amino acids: CASLGQGRETQYF.

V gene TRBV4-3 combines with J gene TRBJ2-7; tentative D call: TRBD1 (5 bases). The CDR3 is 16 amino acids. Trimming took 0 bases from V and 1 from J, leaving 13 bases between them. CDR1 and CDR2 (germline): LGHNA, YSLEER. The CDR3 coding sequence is TGCGCCAGCAGCCAAGATCTAGGGGCACCTTCCTACGAGCAGTACTTC. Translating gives CASSQDLGAPSYEQYF.

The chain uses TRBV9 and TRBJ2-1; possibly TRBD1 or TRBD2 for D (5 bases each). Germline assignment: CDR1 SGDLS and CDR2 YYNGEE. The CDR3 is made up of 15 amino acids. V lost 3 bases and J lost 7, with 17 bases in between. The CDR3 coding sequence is TGTGCCAGCAGCGCCGGGGCTACTGGAATTAATGAGCAGTTCTTC. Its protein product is CASSAGATGINEQFF.

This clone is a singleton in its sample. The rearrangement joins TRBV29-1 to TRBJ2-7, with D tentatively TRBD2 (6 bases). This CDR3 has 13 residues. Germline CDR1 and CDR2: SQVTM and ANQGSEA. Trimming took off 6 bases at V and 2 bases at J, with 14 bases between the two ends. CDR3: CSVATSTTYEQYF. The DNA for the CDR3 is TGCAGCGTCGCGACTAGTACAACCTACGAGCAGTACTTC.

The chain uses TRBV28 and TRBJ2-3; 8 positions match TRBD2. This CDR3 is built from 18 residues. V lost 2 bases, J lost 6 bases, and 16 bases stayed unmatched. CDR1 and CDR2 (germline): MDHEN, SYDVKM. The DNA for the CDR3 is TGTGCCAGCAGTTTACGACTAGCGTCTGTTAGCCGCGCGGATACGCAGTATTTT. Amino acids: CASSLRLASVSRADTQYF.

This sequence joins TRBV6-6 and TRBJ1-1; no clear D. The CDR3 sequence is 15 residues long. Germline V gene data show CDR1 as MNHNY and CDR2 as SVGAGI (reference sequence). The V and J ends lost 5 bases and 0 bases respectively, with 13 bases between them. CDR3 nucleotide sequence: TGTGCCAGCAGTCTCCTCCGGGAGCTGAACACTGAAGCTTTCTTT. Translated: CASSLLRELNTEAFF.

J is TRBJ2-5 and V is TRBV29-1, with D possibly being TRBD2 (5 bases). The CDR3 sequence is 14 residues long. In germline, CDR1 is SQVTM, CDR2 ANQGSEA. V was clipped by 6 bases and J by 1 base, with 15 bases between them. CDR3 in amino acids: CSVPLGVGQETQYF. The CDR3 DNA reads TGCAGCGTCCCACTAGGAGTAGGCCAAGAGACCCAGTACTTC.

As DNA, the CDR3 is TGTGCCAGCAGCCGACGCAAACTGTCCGGAAACACCATATATTTT. This encodes CASSRRKLSGNTIYF. The V gene is TRBV11-3, the J gene TRBJ1-3; D gene uncertain. This CDR3 spans 15 amino acids. Germline V lookup: CDR1 SGHNT, CDR2 YENEEA. V was trimmed by 5 bases and J by 4 bases, leaving 15 bases between them.

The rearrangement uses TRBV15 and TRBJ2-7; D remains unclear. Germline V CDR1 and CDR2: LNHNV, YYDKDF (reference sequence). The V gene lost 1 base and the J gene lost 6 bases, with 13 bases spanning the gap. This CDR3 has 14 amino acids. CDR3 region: CATSRASRGSEQYF. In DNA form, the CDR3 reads TGTGCCACCAGCAGAGCATCCCGTGGCTCCGAGCAGTACTTC. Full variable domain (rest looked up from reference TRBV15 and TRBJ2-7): DAMVIQNPRYQVTQFGKPVTLSCSQTLNHNVMYWYQQKSSQAPKLLFHYYDKDFNNEADTPDNFQSRRPNTSFCFLDIRSPGLGDTAMYLCATSRASRGSEQYFGPGTRLTVT.

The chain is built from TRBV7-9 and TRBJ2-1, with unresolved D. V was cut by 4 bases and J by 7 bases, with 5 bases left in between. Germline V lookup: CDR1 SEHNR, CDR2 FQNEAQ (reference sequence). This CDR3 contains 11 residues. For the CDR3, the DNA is TGTGCCAGCAGCTCATCAAATGAGCAGTTCTTC. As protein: CASSSSNEQFF.

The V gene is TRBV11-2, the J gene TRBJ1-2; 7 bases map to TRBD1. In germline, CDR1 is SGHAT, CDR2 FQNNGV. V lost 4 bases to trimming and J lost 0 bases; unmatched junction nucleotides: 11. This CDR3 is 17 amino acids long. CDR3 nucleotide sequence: TGTGCCAGCAGCTCACTAAAAGACAGGGCATCTAACTATGGCTACACCTTC. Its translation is CASSSLKDRASNYGYTF. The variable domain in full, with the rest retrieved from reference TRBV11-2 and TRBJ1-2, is EAGVAQSPRYKIIEKRQSVAFWCNPISGHATLYWYQQILGQGPKLLIQFQNNGVVDDSQLPKDRFSAERLKGVDSTLKIQPAKLEDSAVYLCASSSLKDRASNYGYTFGSGTRLTVV.